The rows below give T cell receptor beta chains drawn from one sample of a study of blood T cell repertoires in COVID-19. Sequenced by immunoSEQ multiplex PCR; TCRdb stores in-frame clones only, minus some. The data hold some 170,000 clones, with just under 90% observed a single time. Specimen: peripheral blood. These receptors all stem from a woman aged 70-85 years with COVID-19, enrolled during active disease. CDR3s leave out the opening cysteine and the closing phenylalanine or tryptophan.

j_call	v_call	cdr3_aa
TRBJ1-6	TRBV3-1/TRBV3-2	ASSQAGQNEGPPLH
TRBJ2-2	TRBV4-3	ASSQVLVAGELF
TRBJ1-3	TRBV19	ASTRPGTDFGNTIY
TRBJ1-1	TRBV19	ASRSLGRGTWDTEAF
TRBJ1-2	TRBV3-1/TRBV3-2	ASSQDTGLRGYT
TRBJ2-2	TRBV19	ASRVGRTGELF
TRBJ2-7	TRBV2	ASRREFPGTSGRAQEQY
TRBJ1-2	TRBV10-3	AIGADPGRGYT
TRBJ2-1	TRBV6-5	ASSYDWTYNEQF
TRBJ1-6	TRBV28	ASLKGTGVVSPLH
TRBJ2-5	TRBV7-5	ARSIGLAGGETQY
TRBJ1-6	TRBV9	ASSDGTGVPPLH
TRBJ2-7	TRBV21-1	ASPFGLGGYEQY
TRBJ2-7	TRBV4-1	ASSPYTGTSLTEQY
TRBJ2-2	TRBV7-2	ASSLEQAGELF
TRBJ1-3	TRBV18	ASSPNIGDSGNTIY
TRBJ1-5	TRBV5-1	ASSLYSNQPQH
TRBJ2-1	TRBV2	ASSEAGTRGNEQF
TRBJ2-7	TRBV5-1	ASSSDRGYEQY
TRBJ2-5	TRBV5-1	ASSSNPGSWETQY
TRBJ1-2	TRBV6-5	ASSYSDRQYGYT
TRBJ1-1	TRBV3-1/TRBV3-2	ASSQQGDTEAF
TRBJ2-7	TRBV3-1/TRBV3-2	ASSQDSRSGNEQY
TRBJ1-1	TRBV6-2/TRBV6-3	ASNPLQTQITEAF
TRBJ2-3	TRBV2	ASRTRFGGGPFDTQY
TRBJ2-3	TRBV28	ASTLLQGADTQY
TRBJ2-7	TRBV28	ASSSSGRANYEQY
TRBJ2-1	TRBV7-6	ASSFSASGSSCNEQF
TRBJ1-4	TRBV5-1	ASTRDRADANEKLF
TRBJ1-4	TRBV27	ASTTDRLGEKLF
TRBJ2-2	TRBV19	ASRDRGTFTGELF
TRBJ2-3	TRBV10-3	AISPEPGLAGPDGTDTQY
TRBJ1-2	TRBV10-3	AISGLSGAPQGAYGGYT
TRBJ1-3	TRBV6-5	ASRHRLRNTIY
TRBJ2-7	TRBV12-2	ASRLERQESSYEQY
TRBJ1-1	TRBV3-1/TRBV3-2	ASSQDDRAEEAF
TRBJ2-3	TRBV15	ATSKGTGGTYGTDTQY